Listed here is a single T cell receptor beta chain. There is no known antigen for this receptor. The input lacks base qualities; no much larger clone sits a single base away. This sample was included in a study of cytomegalovirus exposure and HLA in healthy donors (dated by TCRdb to about 2017). Concerning the study at large: According to an earlier analysis of 550 to 700 of the donors, about 190 million T cells yielded 117 million unique TCR beta sequences and approximately 280 Gb of sequence data. A later analysis re-analyzed previously published TCR beta repertoires from 666 donors and added high-resolution HLA genotyping to study TCR occurrence patterns. The study aimed to test whether signatures of past pathogen exposure could be identified by cataloging public T cell receptors. A later genetic analysis used genome-wide SNP genotypes for about 65% of the roughly 700 donors, treating that subset as a discovery cohort. Alongside the repertoire data, information on donor age, sex, ethnicity and CMV serostatus was compiled. The later analysis used no new phenotypic data to find candidate immune exposures, relying instead on TCR beta sequences and their occurrence across donors. Among some 410 genotyped donors of the cohort, an average of approximately 240,000 unique TCR beta nucleotide sequences were sequenced per donor, roughly 18% of them non-productive. Typing coverage varied by locus: about 629-630 donors for A, B, C, DRB1 and DQB1; roughly 510 for DQA1; around 610 for DPA1; under 490 for DPB1. An early release that covered about 600 HLA-typed donors contained 250 to 350 gigabases of sequencing data and 80 million or so unique TCR sequences. Of the roughly 420 genotyped donors, roughly 80% were placed in the genetic ancestry cluster associated with self-reported Caucasian donors. The T cell repertoires of about 700 subjects were profiled by immunosequencing and related to cytomegalovirus serostatus. An earlier analysis of approximately 580 of the donors used high-throughput TCR beta sequencing to judge whether each TCR beta V gene segment behaved as functional or pseudogenic. All discovery cohort repertoires had been generated using a single sequencing platform. Besides the first cohort of around 670 subjects, a separate validation cohort made up of 120 different subjects was used. To predict cytomegalovirus infection status, the study combined high-throughput TCR immunosequencing, statistical association of individual TCRs with disease status, and machine learning. HLA typing covered class I and class II loci at four-digit resolution. Roughly 5 DR-DQ haplotypes were treated as single units for association and clustering because of strong linkage in the cohort.

Libraries were constructed by the immunoSEQ multiplex PCR assay. The multiplex PCR relied on a mix of 60 forward primers for TCR Vbeta segments and 13 reverse primers for TCR Jbeta segments. The CDR3 region of rearranged TCR beta genes was amplified from genomic DNA by a multiplex PCR assay. On the Illumina HiSeq System, the amplified TCR beta libraries were sequenced as 87-base-pair reads. The paper's processing steps were these. A later analysis counted about 80 million unique TCR beta chains across the 670 or so repertoires, and around 9.9 million of these chains were shared by at least two donors. Raw reads were error-corrected and collapsed into unique sequences with a nearest-neighbor algorithm that merged closely related sequences to remove PCR and sequencing errors. V, D and J gene segments were assigned by aligning CDR3 sequences to IMGT reference sequences. For a sequence to be retained, at least a six-nucleotide match to both a V gene segment and a J gene segment was required. A rearrangement was called productive if the CDR3 had no stop codons and remained in frame with V and J, and every other rearrangement was called non-productive. Following IMGT convention, CDR3 was defined as the stretch from the second conserved V-encoded cysteine up to the conserved J-encoded phenylalanine. The earlier analysis of 500 to 650 of the donors excluded any sequence lacking an unambiguous match to a single V gene segment. In an earlier analysis of more than 500 of the donors, a V segment was called functional when productive rearrangements were above 56.7%, and segregating when the standard deviation between donors exceeded 5%. A statistical classification framework was built for diagnosing cytomegalovirus status from the catalog of TCR beta chain sequences. V and J gene assignment, in a later analysis, came from comparing TCR nucleotide sequences with IMGT/GENE-DB human TR gene sequences. In a later analysis, CDR3 sequences and most-parsimonious VDJ recombination scenarios were assigned using the TCRdist pipeline. In a later analysis, each TCR beta chain was defined by its CDR3 amino acid sequence together with its V-gene family, and reads lacking a unique V-gene family were excluded. As a way to deal with suspected cross-contamination and a sequencing artifact, a later analysis dropped 592 nucleotide sequences that were highly shared and had low generation probability. In a later analysis, a clonal expansion index for each public chain was calculated from normalized within-repertoire ranks of inferred template counts. A later analysis computed generation probabilities with a VDJ recombination model fitted to out-of-frame rearrangements, and checked the results against IGoR. In a later analysis, hypergeometric tests were used to score TCR-TCR, TCR-HLA and TCR-CMV co-occurrence, with a repertoire-size bias correction applied to TCR pairs. False discovery rates were estimated in a later analysis by permuting HLA or CMV assignments 20 times. In a later analysis, co-occurring TCRs were grouped with DBSCAN, and TCRdist sequence similarity was added when clustering was performed within HLA-allele-positive subsets. For co-occurrence clustering, repertoires with fewer than 30,000 or more than 120,000 public chains were excluded, along with a handful of repertoires with anomalous nucleotide sharing. Sourced from immuneACCESS, this table was stored by TCRdb with only in-frame sequences that have V and J called. A share of the clones is absent; for the studies checked, an unresolved V gene accounts for under half, and the remainder has no known explanation. The V and J calls and clone size are taken from that table; D and trimming were inferred from the DNA. This sample lists fewer than 250,000 clones; approximately 83% were detected once. More than 1.3% of the sample is in the top ten clones.

Study-wide findings and limitations: Most TCR sequences were seen in very few donors, while some public TCRs were found in many individuals. A group of highly shared sequence variants was considered likely to be a technical artifact of the sequencing pipeline. A further reported finding was that TCR beta sequences accurately predicted the HLA-A and HLA-B alleles for most subjects in the first cohort. A few of the identified cytomegalovirus-associated TCR beta chains were confirmed in vitro to be specific for cytomegalovirus antigens. Linkage disequilibrium might explain the correlated functional status among segregating V segments, but an unknown experimental factor could not be ruled out. The presence/absence analyses assumed that sequencing depth was roughly uniform across donors, and that assumption may not be true. Cytomegalovirus status was reported to be diagnosed by the classifier with high specificity and sensitivity in both the original and validation cohorts. The study gave a list of under 200 TCR beta chains associated with cytomegalovirus. This cohort had only TCR beta chains sequenced, and the lack of alpha or paired-chain data limited which features could be detected. At a false discovery rate of 0.05, a later analysis linked under 20,000 TCR beta sequences to specific HLA alleles. Because HLA typing was unavailable for some donors at each locus, only the typed subset was used in association tests. In a later genetic analysis, a missense DCLRE1C variant was associated with V-gene and J-gene trimming of TCR beta chains, and the association was replicated in an independent cohort. Most CMV-associated TCR beta chains appeared to be HLA-restricted in a later analysis, and the HLA associations seemed to be driven largely by CMV exposure. For the cohort, immune exposure information was limited to CMV serostatus. A later analysis found that TCR association rates varied across HLA loci, with DRB1 alleles showing the most associated TCRs and HLA-C alleles the fewest. Several of the top co-occurrence clusters appeared to be linked to parvovirus B19, influenza, CMV and Epstein-Barr virus, according to a later analysis. Broadly in line with IMGT annotations, most TCR beta V segments showed up in productive rearrangements about 90% or about 30% of the time in an earlier analysis of several hundred of the donors. Some IMGT-functional V segments, including TRBV6-2 and TRBV6-3, could not be told apart with the 87-base-pair reads, so those segments were excluded. The authors suggested that the approach could potentially be generalized to other disease states and immunological phenotypes. In a later analysis, HLA-associated TCR beta chains showed more clonal expansion and lower generation probabilities than non-associated chains that were equally common. Strong co-occurrence of HLA alleles, especially DR and DQ, made assigning TCR associations to individual alleles difficult. Around 16 rarely observed V segments, including chromosome 9 orphons, were excluded from the earlier analysis of about 500 of the donors because counts were too low. A later genetic analysis reported fewer N-insertions in productive TCRs among donors in an Asian-associated ancestry cluster than the approximately 670-donor mean.

In total, over 600 healthy bone marrow donors made up the cohort. All cohort members were sampled while nominally healthy, although unrecorded immune exposures were likely present. The donor tested CMV seronegative and was one of the 352 seronegative cohort members. Every donor gave a peripheral blood sample, and the peripheral blood mononuclear cells from that sample were used for TCR beta sequencing. Genomic DNA extraction from the blood cell samples was performed with the Qiagen DNeasy Blood Extraction Kit. The cysteine opens and the phenylalanine closes a CDR3 of 19 amino acids. The only DNA kept is the CDR3, 57 bases in frame from the first base. V and J are trimmed by 5 bases and 0 bases, and the gene matches miss 15 bases of the junction. CDR1 and CDR2 were assigned from the germline V gene as SGHTA and FQGNSA.

Here the chain combines TRBV7-2 and TRBJ2-1, with TRBD2 identical over 8 junction bases. Specimen: PBMCs. The TCR sequence derives from a girl aged 10-17 years in good health and CMV-seronegative. The DNA sequence follows: TGTGCCAGCAGCCCCATTGTTGGTAGCGGGGCGAGCTCCTACAATGAGCAGTTCTTC. Its protein reads: CASSPIVGSGASSYNEQFF. Where the CDR3 stops, the reference TRBV7-2 and TRBJ2-1 genes take over; the full variable domain is GAGVSQSPSNKVTEKGKDVELRCDPISGHTALYWYRQSLGQGLEFLIYFQGNSAPDKSGLPSDRFSAERTGGSVSTLTIQRTQQEDSAVYLCASSPIVGSGASSYNEQFFGPGTRLTVL.